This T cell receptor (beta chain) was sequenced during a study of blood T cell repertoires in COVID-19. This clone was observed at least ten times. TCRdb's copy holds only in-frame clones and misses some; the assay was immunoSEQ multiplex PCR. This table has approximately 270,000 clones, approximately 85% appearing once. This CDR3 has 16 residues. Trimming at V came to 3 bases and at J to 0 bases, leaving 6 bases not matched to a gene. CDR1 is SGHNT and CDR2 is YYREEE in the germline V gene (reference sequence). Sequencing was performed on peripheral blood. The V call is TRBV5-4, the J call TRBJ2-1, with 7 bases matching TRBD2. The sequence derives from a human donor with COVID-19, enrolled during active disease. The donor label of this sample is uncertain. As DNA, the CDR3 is TGTGCCAGCAGCTCTAGCGGTCTGGGCTCCTACAATGAGCAGTTCTTC. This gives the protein CASSSSGLGSYNEQFF.